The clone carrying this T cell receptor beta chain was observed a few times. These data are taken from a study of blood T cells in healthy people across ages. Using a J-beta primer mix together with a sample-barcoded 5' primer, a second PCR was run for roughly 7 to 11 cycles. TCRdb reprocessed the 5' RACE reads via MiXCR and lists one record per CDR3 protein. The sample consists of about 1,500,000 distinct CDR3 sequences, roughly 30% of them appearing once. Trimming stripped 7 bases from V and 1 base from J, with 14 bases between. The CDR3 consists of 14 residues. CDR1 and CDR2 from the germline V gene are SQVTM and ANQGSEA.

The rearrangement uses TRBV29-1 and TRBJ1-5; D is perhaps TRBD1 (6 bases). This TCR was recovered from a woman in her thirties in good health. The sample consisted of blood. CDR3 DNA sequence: TGCAGCGGGAAAGGGGGGCAAAGCAATCAGCCCCAGCATTTT. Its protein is CSGKGGQSNQPQHF.